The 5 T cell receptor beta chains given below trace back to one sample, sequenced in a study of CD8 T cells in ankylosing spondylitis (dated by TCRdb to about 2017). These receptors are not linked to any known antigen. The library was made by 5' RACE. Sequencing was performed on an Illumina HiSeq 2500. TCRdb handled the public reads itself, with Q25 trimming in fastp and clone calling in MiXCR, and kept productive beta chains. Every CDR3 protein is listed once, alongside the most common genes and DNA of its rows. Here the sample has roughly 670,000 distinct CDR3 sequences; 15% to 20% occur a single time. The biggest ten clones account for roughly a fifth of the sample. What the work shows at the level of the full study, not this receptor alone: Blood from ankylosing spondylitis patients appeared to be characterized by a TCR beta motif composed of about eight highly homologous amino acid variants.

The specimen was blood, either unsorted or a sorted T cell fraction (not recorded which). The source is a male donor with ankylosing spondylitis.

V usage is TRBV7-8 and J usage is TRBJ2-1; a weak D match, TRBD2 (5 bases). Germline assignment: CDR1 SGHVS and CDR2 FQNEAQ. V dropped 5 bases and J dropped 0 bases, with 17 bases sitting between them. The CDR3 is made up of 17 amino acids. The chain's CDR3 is CASSLTSSGSSYNEQFF. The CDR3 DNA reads TGTGCCAGCAGCCTCACCTCGAGCGGCAGCTCCTACAATGAGCAGTTCTTC. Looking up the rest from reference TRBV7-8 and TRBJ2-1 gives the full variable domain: GAGVSQSPRYKVAKRGQDVALRCDPISGHVSLFWYQQALGQGPEFLTYFQNEAQLDKSGLPSDRFFAERPEGSVSTLKIQRTQQEDSAVYLCASSLTSSGSSYNEQFFGPGTRLTVL.

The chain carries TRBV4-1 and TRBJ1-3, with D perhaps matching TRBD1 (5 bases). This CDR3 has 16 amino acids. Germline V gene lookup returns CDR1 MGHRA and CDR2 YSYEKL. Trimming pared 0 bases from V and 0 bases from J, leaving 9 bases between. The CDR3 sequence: CASSQDQGRSGNTIYF. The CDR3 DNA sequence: TGCGCCAGCAGCCAAGATCAGGGCCGCTCTGGAAACACCATATATTTT.

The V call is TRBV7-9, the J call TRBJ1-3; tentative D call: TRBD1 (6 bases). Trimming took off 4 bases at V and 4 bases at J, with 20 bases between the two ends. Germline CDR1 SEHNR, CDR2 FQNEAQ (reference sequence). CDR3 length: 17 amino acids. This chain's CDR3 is CASSSYGQLLKGNTIYF. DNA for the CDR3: TGTGCCAGCAGCTCCTATGGACAGCTTCTAAAGGGAAACACCATATATTTT.

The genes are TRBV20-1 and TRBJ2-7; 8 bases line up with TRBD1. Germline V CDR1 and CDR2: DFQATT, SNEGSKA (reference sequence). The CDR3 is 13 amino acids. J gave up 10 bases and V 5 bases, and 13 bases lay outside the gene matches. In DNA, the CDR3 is TGCAGTGCTGACAGGGGCCTCTCCTACGTCCAGTACTTC. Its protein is CSADRGLSYVQYF.

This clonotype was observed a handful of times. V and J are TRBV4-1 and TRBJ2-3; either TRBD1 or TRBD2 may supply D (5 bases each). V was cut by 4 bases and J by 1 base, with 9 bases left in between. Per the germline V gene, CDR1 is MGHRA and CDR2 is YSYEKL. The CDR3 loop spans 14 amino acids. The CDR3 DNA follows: TGCGCCAGCAGCCGGGACCCCCGCACAGATACGCAGTATTTT. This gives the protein CASSRDPRTDTQYF.